Listed below are T cell receptor beta chains from one sample, sequenced in a study of shared clonotypes between healthy human individuals. The table came from immunoSEQ multiplex PCR; TCRdb's copy has only in-frame clones and leaves some out. The data show roughly 2,300,000 clones, 85% to 95% seen once. Source material: naive CD4+ T cells from PBMCs. All receptors come from a man younger than 30 in good health. Some clones in this sample may be carry-over from other donors' samples. Each CDR3 is given with its conserved first and last residue. The D gene is left open where the match is weak. Rows give clone size only sometimes, using once, few, many, or a class for an expanded clone.

j_call: TRBJ1-2
d_call: .
clone_size: .
v_call: TRBV30
cdr3_nt: TGTGCCTGGAGGGCAGGGAGTAACTATGGCTACACCTTC
cdr3_aa: CAWRAGSNYGYTF

j_call: TRBJ1-4
d_call: .
clone_size: .
v_call: TRBV30
cdr3_nt: TGTGCCTGGAGGCTGGTCCCTAATGAAAAACTGTTTTTT
cdr3_aa: CAWRLVPNEKLFF

j_call: TRBJ2-1
d_call: .
clone_size: .
v_call: TRBV11-1
cdr3_nt: TGTGCCAGCAGCTTAGTACGGGAAAAATATGAGCAGTTCTTC
cdr3_aa: CASSLVREKYEQFF

j_call: TRBJ2-7
d_call: .
clone_size: .
v_call: TRBV7-8
cdr3_nt: TGTGCCAGCAGCTTAGCGGGCGGCGGACGCTACGAGCAGTACTTC
cdr3_aa: CASSLAGGGRYEQYF

j_call: TRBJ2-3
d_call: .
clone_size: .
v_call: TRBV5-6
cdr3_nt: TGTGCCAGCAGCCCGCCATGGCCAGATACGCAGTATTTT
cdr3_aa: CASSPPWPDTQYF

j_call: TRBJ2-7
d_call: .
clone_size: .
v_call: TRBV6-5
cdr3_nt: TGTGCCAGCAGCTCCACCTCCTACGAGCAGTACTTC
cdr3_aa: CASSSTSYEQYF

j_call: TRBJ2-7
d_call: .
clone_size: .
v_call: TRBV30
cdr3_nt: TGTGCCTGGAGTGCCCCGCAGGGGGGATCCCGGTACGAGCAGTACTTC
cdr3_aa: CAWSAPQGGSRYEQYF

j_call: TRBJ1-1
d_call: .
clone_size: .
v_call: TRBV9
cdr3_nt: TGTGCCAGCATGCGGGGGGCCAGCCCGAAGAACACTGAAGCTTTCTTT
cdr3_aa: CASMRGASPKNTEAFF

j_call: TRBJ2-7
d_call: TRBD2
clone_size: few
v_call: TRBV6-5
cdr3_nt: TGTGCCAGCAGTTCCCAGGGGAGCGGGAGGGCCAACGAGCAGTACTTC
cdr3_aa: CASSSQGSGRANEQYF

j_call: TRBJ1-5
d_call: TRBD1
clone_size: .
v_call: TRBV5-1
cdr3_nt: TGCGCCAGCAGCTCGATGGGACAGCTCAATCAGCCCCAGCATTTT
cdr3_aa: CASSSMGQLNQPQHF

j_call: TRBJ2-3
d_call: .
clone_size: .
v_call: TRBV7-6
cdr3_nt: TGTGCCAGCAGCTTGAGTTTTAGCTCCCTCACAGATACGCAGTATTTT
cdr3_aa: CASSLSFSSLTDTQYF

j_call: TRBJ2-7
d_call: .
clone_size: .
v_call: TRBV9
cdr3_nt: TGTGCCAGCAGCGTAGCTACCGGGGTAGGCTACGAGCAGTACTTC
cdr3_aa: CASSVATGVGYEQYF

j_call: TRBJ1-5
d_call: .
clone_size: .
v_call: TRBV28
cdr3_nt: TGTGCCAGCACCTCCTTGGGCCTCAATCAGCCCCAGCATTTT
cdr3_aa: CASTSLGLNQPQHF

j_call: TRBJ1-2
d_call: .
clone_size: .
v_call: TRBV6-1
cdr3_nt: TGTGCCAGCAGTGTCTGGGGTCATGGCTACACCTTC
cdr3_aa: CASSVWGHGYTF

j_call: TRBJ2-7
d_call: .
clone_size: .
v_call: TRBV5-1
cdr3_nt: TGCGCCAGCAGCTTTGACGCAGGGACACCCTACGAGCAGTACTTC
cdr3_aa: CASSFDAGTPYEQYF

j_call: TRBJ2-1
d_call: TRBD2
clone_size: .
v_call: TRBV10-3
cdr3_nt: TGTGCCATCAGGAATCAACTAGCGGGAGGGCTAGTCAATGAGCAGTTCTTC
cdr3_aa: CAIRNQLAGGLVNEQFF

j_call: TRBJ2-7
d_call: TRBD1
clone_size: .
v_call: TRBV7-2
cdr3_nt: TGTGCCAGCAGCTTAAGGACAGGGACCTACGAGCAGTACTTC
cdr3_aa: CASSLRTGTYEQYF

j_call: TRBJ2-1
d_call: TRBD2
clone_size: .
v_call: TRBV4-3
cdr3_nt: TGCGCCAGCAGCCAACCCGGGACTAGCGCCTACAATGAGCAGTTCTTC
cdr3_aa: CASSQPGTSAYNEQFF

j_call: TRBJ2-1
d_call: TRBD2
clone_size: .
v_call: TRBV28
cdr3_nt: TGTGCCAGCAGTCCGGGGGGCTCCTACAATGAGCAGTTCTTC
cdr3_aa: CASSPGGSYNEQFF

j_call: TRBJ1-2
d_call: .
clone_size: .
v_call: TRBV5-5
cdr3_nt: TGTGCCAGCAGCCATGAACAGGCGGCCCATGGCTACACCTTC
cdr3_aa: CASSHEQAAHGYTF

j_call: TRBJ2-5
d_call: .
clone_size: .
v_call: TRBV29-1
cdr3_nt: TGCAGCGCCCAAATAGGCCCCCCCGGGGAGACCCAGTACTTC
cdr3_aa: CSAQIGPPGETQYF

j_call: TRBJ2-3
d_call: TRBD2
clone_size: .
v_call: TRBV18
cdr3_nt: TGTGCCAGCTCACCACTAATTCTAGCGGGAGGACAAGATACGCAGTATTTT
cdr3_aa: CASSPLILAGGQDTQYF

j_call: TRBJ2-1
d_call: .
clone_size: .
v_call: TRBV5-1
cdr3_nt: TGCGCCAGCAGCCTTTCGGGGGAAACTTACAATGAGCAGTTCTTC
cdr3_aa: CASSLSGETYNEQFF

j_call: TRBJ2-2
d_call: TRBD2
clone_size: .
v_call: TRBV7-7
cdr3_nt: TGTGCCAGCAGCTTAGTAGCGGGAGTGAGCACCGGGGAGCTGTTTTTT
cdr3_aa: CASSLVAGVSTGELFF

j_call: TRBJ2-7
d_call: TRBD1
clone_size: .
v_call: TRBV6-6
cdr3_nt: TGTGCCAGCAGTTCCAACAGGGGGTTCGACGACGAGCAGTACTTC
cdr3_aa: CASSSNRGFDDEQYF

j_call: TRBJ2-1
d_call: TRBD2
clone_size: .
v_call: TRBV6-5
cdr3_nt: TGTGCCAGCAGTCGTTCGATAGCGGGGGGACGGGGTTGGTTCTTC
cdr3_aa: CASSRSIAGGRGWFF